This passage covers 32 T cell receptor beta chains from one sample sequenced in a study of CD8 T cells in ankylosing spondylitis. TCRdb reprocessed the 5' RACE reads with MiXCR, giving one entry per CDR3 protein. The table lists under 250,000 distinct CDR3 sequences, about a quarter of them singletons. Input material: blood, either unsorted or a sorted T cell fraction (not recorded which). These receptors were collected from a male donor with ankylosing spondylitis or in good health (not recorded which).

This clonotype appeared a few times. The chain combines TRBV7-3 with TRBJ2-3, with D uncertain. V was pared by 3 bases and J by 8 bases, with 12 bases between. The CDR3 is 13 amino acids. Germline V gene sequence: CDR1 SGHTA, CDR2 FQGTGA. CDR3 amino acids: CASSFHRDGTQYF. The CDR3, as DNA: TGTGCCAGCAGCTTTCATCGCGACGGTACGCAGTATTTT. Variable domain in full (rest from reference TRBV7-3 and TRBJ2-3): GAGVSQTPSNKVTEKGKYVELRCDPISGHTALYWYRQSLGQGPEFLIYFQGTGAADDSGLPNDRFFAVRPEGSVSTLKIQRTERGDSAVYLCASSFHRDGTQYFGPGTRLTVL.

This clonotype was observed at least ten times. This sequence joins TRBV11-2 and TRBJ2-7, with no clear D. The CDR3 runs 13 residues. Trimming stripped 7 bases from V and 5 bases from J, with 15 bases between. Looked up from germline, CDR1 is SGHAT and CDR2 is FQNNGV. CDR3 protein: CASNNGALNEQYF. DNA of the CDR3: TGTGCCAGCAACAACGGCGCTCTAAACGAGCAGTACTTC. Using reference TRBV11-2 and TRBJ2-7 for the parts outside the CDR3, the full variable domain is EAGVAQSPRYKIIEKRQSVAFWCNPISGHATLYWYQQILGQGPKLLIQFQNNGVVDDSQLPKDRFSAERLKGVDSTLKIQPAKLEDSAVYLCASNNGALNEQYFGPGTRLTVT.

CDR3 bases: TGTGCCAGCAACCTCGGGGGGACAGTGTCTCCCGGGGAGCTGTTTTTT. It yields the protein CASNLGGTVSPGELFF. The rearrangement links TRBV6-2 or TRBV6-3 to TRBJ2-2; the D gene could be TRBD1 or TRBD2 (7 bases each). Germline lookup yields CDR1 MNHEY and CDR2 SVGEGT. The CDR3 totals 16 residues. Deletions cut 7 bases from V and 6 bases from J, with 21 bases between.

This clonotype was seen at least ten times. CDR3 amino acids: CASSDSGRGVLQGSPLHF. Here the CDR3 DNA reads TGTGCCAGCAGTGACTCGGGGCGAGGAGTTCTCCAAGGTTCACCCCTCCACTTT. The rearrangement joins TRBV6-4 to TRBJ1-6; D is possibly TRBD1 (5 bases). The CDR3 runs 18 residues. V shed 0 bases and J shed 9 bases, with 21 bases lying between them. The germline V gene encodes CDR1 MRHNA and CDR2 SNTAGT.

The chain links TRBV20-1 to TRBJ1-2; D uncertain. V shed 0 bases and J shed 3 bases, with 11 bases lying between them. The CDR3 contains 14 residues. From germline, CDR1 is DFQATT and CDR2 SNEGSKA (reference sequence). CDR3 sequence reads: CSARDWLGHYGYTF. For the CDR3, the DNA is TGCAGTGCTAGAGACTGGTTAGGGCACTATGGCTACACCTTC.

This clonotype was found once. A read error is possible here, since a much larger clone lies one base away. The rearrangement joins TRBV29-1 to TRBJ1-5; possibly TRBD1 for D (5 bases). This CDR3 contains 14 residues. The germline CDR1 and CDR2 sequences are SQVTM and ANQGSEA. The CDR3 nucleotides are TGCAGCGTTGCCCCGGGAGCAGGGCTTCAGCTCCAGCATTTT. Amino acid sequence: CSVAPGAGLQLQHF.

This sequence joins TRBV5-1 and TRBJ2-5, with 7 bases identical to TRBD1. Germline V gene lookup returns CDR1 SGHRS and CDR2 YFSETQ. This CDR3 spans 14 amino acids. J gave up 5 bases and V 5 bases, and 9 bases lay outside the gene matches. CDR3 loop: CASRKRDSGETQYF. For the CDR3, the DNA is TGCGCCAGCAGAAAAAGGGACAGCGGTGAGACCCAGTACTTC.

This clonotype has ten or more counts. The chain recombines TRBV7-3 with TRBJ2-5; the D is unclear. Germline V gives CDR1 SGHTA, CDR2 FQGTGA. This CDR3 is 13 amino acids long. The V gene lost 5 bases and the J gene lost 3 bases, with 10 bases spanning the gap. The CDR3 is CASSPTREETQYF. CDR3 nucleotide sequence: TGTGCCAGCAGCCCAACACGAGAAGAGACCCAGTACTTC.

The sample holds many counts of this clonotype. J is TRBJ2-7 and V is TRBV20-1, with TRBD2 identical over 7 bases. The CDR3 sequence is 14 residues long. The germline gives CDR1 DFQATT, CDR2 SNEGSKA (reference sequence). V trimming: 0 bases; J trimming: 5 bases; junction bases outside the gene matches: 7. The CDR3 region has the DNA TGCAGTGCTAGAGATGGGGGGGAGCGCAACGAGCAGTACTTC. It specifies CSARDGGERNEQYF.

This clonotype has at least ten counts. The chain employs TRBV20-1 and TRBJ2-7; TRBD1 matches at 9 bases. Germline V lookup: CDR1 DFQATT, CDR2 SNEGSKA (reference sequence). With V trimmed by 5 bases and J by 3 bases, 5 bases remained unmatched. The CDR3 spans 13 residues. CDR3 region: CSASGTGLYEQYF. CDR3 DNA: TGCAGTGCTTCCGGGACAGGGCTCTACGAGCAGTACTTC.

In this sample, this clonotype turned up many times. The J gene is TRBJ1-1, the V gene TRBV20-1, with 7 bases lining up with TRBD1. J was trimmed by 5 bases and V by 0 bases; bases with no gene match: 6. The CDR3 runs to 14 residues. Germline lookup yields CDR1 DFQATT and CDR2 SNEGSKA (reference sequence). The CDR3 coding sequence is TGCAGTGCTAGAGACCAGGGGGTCCGGACTGAAGCTTTCTTT. Residues: CSARDQGVRTEAFF.

This clonotype was observed at least ten times. The rearrangement joins TRBV12-3 or TRBV12-4 to TRBJ1-5, with TRBD1 matching 10 bases. CDR3 length equals 16 residues. With V trimmed by 2 bases and J by 5 bases, 6 bases remained unmatched. CDR3 DNA sequence: TGTGCCAGCAGTTTACGGGACAGGGGATCGGATCAGCCCCAGCATTTT. Its translation: CASSLRDRGSDQPQHF.

The V call is TRBV20-1, the J call TRBJ2-2; the match to TRBD2 covers 8 bases. V shed 3 bases, J shed 4 bases, and the junction held 1 base outside the gene matches. This CDR3 has 13 residues. CDR1 and CDR2 (germline): DFQATT, SNEGSKA (reference sequence). The CDR3 is CSASGRATGELFF. The CDR3 nucleotides are TGCAGTGCTAGCGGGAGGGCCACCGGGGAGCTGTTTTTT.

This clonotype was counted only a few times. The genes are TRBV7-2 and TRBJ2-7; D is perhaps TRBD2 (6 bases). V lost 6 bases, J lost 4 bases, and 19 bases lay in between. The CDR3 runs 15 residues. Germline V gene sequence: CDR1 SGHTA, CDR2 FQGNSA. CDR3 coding DNA: TGTGCCAGCAGGCCCGGCGGGGCAGCCAGATACGAGCAGTACTTC. As protein: CASRPGGAARYEQYF.

This clonotype was recorded many times. J is TRBJ2-1 and V is TRBV29-1; TRBD2 matches 14 bases. The V gene end was trimmed by 4 bases and the J gene end by 8 bases; junction bases not matched to a gene: 7. This CDR3 has 15 amino acids. Germline V gene lookup returns CDR1 SQVTM and CDR2 ANQGSEA. CDR3: CSVVRLAGGQDEQFF. CDR3 in DNA: TGCAGCGTTGTCCGACTAGCGGGAGGGCAAGATGAGCAGTTCTTC.

V and J are TRBV9 and TRBJ2-3, with 7 positions matching TRBD1. The trim removed 2 bases at V and 10 bases at J, leaving 4 bases unmatched. Germline CDR1 SGDLS, CDR2 YYNGEE. The CDR3 is 12 residues long. The CDR3 nucleotides read TGTGCCAGCAGCGTTAGACAGGGATCGCAGTATTTT. It yields the protein CASSVRQGSQYF. Full variable domain (outside the CDR3, taken from reference TRBV9 and TRBJ2-3): DSGVTQTPKHLITATGQRVTLRCSPRSGDLSVYWYQQSLDQGLQFLIQYYNGEERAKGNILERFSAQQFPDLHSELNLSSLELGDSALYFCASSVRQGSQYFGPGTRLTVL.

This clonotype has only a few counts. J is TRBJ2-2 and V is TRBV7-8; TRBD1 agrees at 8 bases. V shed 5 bases, J shed 1 base, and the junction held 6 bases outside the gene matches. The CDR3 has 16 amino acids. CDR1 is SGHVS, CDR2 FQNEAQ, per germline. CDR3 DNA sequence: TGTGCCAGCAGCCCGCGACAGGGGAGGAACACCGGGGAGCTGTTTTTT. As protein: CASSPRQGRNTGELFF.

This clonotype was seen only a few times. This chain joins TRBV29-1 and TRBJ2-1, with TRBD2 matching 11 bases. The trim removed 4 bases at V and 8 bases at J, leaving 10 bases unmatched. This CDR3 is built from 15 residues. CDR1 and CDR2 from the germline V gene are SQVTM and ANQGSEA. The CDR3 loop is CSVGRSSGRSDEQFF. CDR3 in DNA: TGCAGCGTTGGTCGGTCTAGCGGGAGGAGCGATGAGCAGTTCTTC.

The chain combines TRBV20-1 with TRBJ2-5, with 12 nucleotides matching TRBD2. The V segment lost 0 bases and the J segment 7 bases; nucleotides outside the gene matches: 6. The CDR3 runs to 15 residues. Germline V gives CDR1 DFQATT, CDR2 SNEGSKA (reference sequence). CDR3 loop: CSARDLAGGRWTQYF. CDR3 sequence (DNA): TGCAGTGCTAGAGATCTAGCGGGGGGGCGGTGGACCCAGTACTTC.

This chain links TRBV9 with TRBJ2-1; 11 nucleotides match TRBD2. The V gene end was trimmed by 0 bases and the J gene end by 1 base; junction bases not matched to a gene: 6. The germline CDR1 and CDR2 sequences are SGDLS and YYNGEE. CDR3 length: 18 residues. For the CDR3, the DNA is TGTGCCAGCAGCGTAGTAGCGGGAGGGCCTTTTTCCTACAATGAGCAGTTCTTC. Protein sequence: CASSVVAGGPFSYNEQFF.

CDR3 in amino acids: CSARAPGEQYF. Here the CDR3 DNA reads TGCAGTGCTAGAGCCCCGGGAGAGCAGTACTTC. V gene TRBV20-1 combines with J gene TRBJ2-7; D perhaps matches TRBD2 (5 bases). Germline V gene sequence: CDR1 DFQATT, CDR2 SNEGSKA (reference sequence). V was clipped by 1 base and J by 7 bases, with 8 bases between them. The CDR3 is 11 amino acids.

The table lists this clonotype with many counts. The J gene is TRBJ2-2, the V gene TRBV5-1, with 7 positions matching TRBD1. V lost 4 bases, J lost 3 bases, and 6 bases stayed unmatched. Germline CDR1 SGHRS, CDR2 YFSETQ. The CDR3 consists of 15 residues. Here the CDR3 DNA reads TGCGCCAGCAGCCCACGGGACAGCCACACCGGGGAGCTGTTTTTT. Translated: CASSPRDSHTGELFF.

The chain joins TRBV10-3 to TRBJ1-5; D remains unclear. CDR3 size: 13 residues. The V gene lost 6 bases and the J gene lost 0 bases, with 6 bases spanning the gap. CDR1 is ENHRY, CDR2 SYGVKD, per germline. The CDR3 loop reads CAIRATSNQPQHF. The DNA for the CDR3 is TGTGCCATCAGAGCAACTAGCAATCAGCCCCAGCATTTT.

This chain uses TRBV20-1 with TRBJ2-5; D remains ambiguous. V lost 5 bases and J lost 2, with 15 bases in between. The CDR3 is 14 residues long. CDR1 DFQATT and CDR2 SNEGSKA come from the germline V gene (reference sequence). This chain's CDR3 is CSAAIVSRQETQYF. In nucleotides, the CDR3 is TGCAGTGCTGCAATAGTCTCTCGTCAAGAGACCCAGTACTTC.

This clonotype was picked up many times. J is TRBJ2-3 and V is TRBV6-1; the D gene is possibly TRBD2 (6 bases). CDR3 length: 14 amino acids. The germline V gene encodes CDR1 MNHNS and CDR2 SASEGT. The V end lost 6 bases, the J end lost 1 base, and 11 bases lay between the germline ends. CDR3 sequence (DNA): TGTGCCAGCAGGAGACCGGGGGGCACAGATACGCAGTATTTT. This encodes CASRRPGGTDTQYF.

The sample holds many counts of this clonotype. The V gene is TRBV5-1, the J gene TRBJ2-4; D possibly corresponds to TRBD2 (5 bases). The CDR3 runs 17 residues. V lost 1 base and J 0 bases, leaving 14 bases between the germline ends. The germline gives CDR1 SGHRS, CDR2 YFSETQ. CDR3 nucleotides: TGCGCCAGCAGCTTGTTACCGGGGAACCTAGCCAAAAACATTCAGTACTTC. This translates into CASSLLPGNLAKNIQYF.

For this clonotype: A much more abundant neighbour one base away suggests this may be a read error. J is TRBJ2-1 and V is TRBV10-3, with TRBD2 matching over 9 bases. The CDR3 runs 13 residues. Germline lookup yields CDR1 ENHRY and CDR2 SYGVKD. The CDR3 protein is CAISASGVDEQLF. The CDR3 bases are TGTGCCATCAGCGCTAGCGGGGTCGATGAGCAGCTCTTC.

This clonotype has a count of ten or more. The DNA for the CDR3 is TGCAGCGGGGCACTCGGAGGCTATGAGCAGTTCTTC. It encodes CSGALGGYEQFF. The rearrangement joins TRBV29-1 to TRBJ2-1; a weak D match, TRBD2 (5 bases). The CDR3 runs 12 residues. In germline, CDR1 is SQVTM, CDR2 ANQGSEA. The germline V and J ends were trimmed by 7 bases and 8 bases, with 15 bases remaining between them.

Ten or more counts support this clonotype. The CDR3 reads CASSQVGTSGSPHEQYF. The DNA of the CDR3 is TGCGCCAGCAGCCAAGTGGGGACTAGCGGGAGTCCCCACGAGCAGTACTTC. The chain uses TRBV4-1 and TRBJ2-7; 14 bases fit TRBD2. The trim removed 1 base at V and 5 bases at J, leaving 7 bases unmatched. The CDR3 contains 17 residues. Germline lookup yields CDR1 MGHRA and CDR2 YSYEKL.

The chain links TRBV29-1 to TRBJ2-1, with 9 bases fitting TRBD2. Germline CDR1 reads SQVTM; CDR2 reads ANQGSEA. The CDR3 spans 13 residues. The V gene end was trimmed by 7 bases and the J gene end by 6 bases; junction bases not matched to a gene: 7. DNA for the CDR3: TGCAGCGCTCCGGGACTAGCACTCAATGAGCAGTTCTTC. It encodes CSAPGLALNEQFF.

Many counts were recorded for this clonotype. The chain joins TRBV20-1 to TRBJ1-5; D may be TRBD1 (5 bases). The germline gives CDR1 DFQATT, CDR2 SNEGSKA (reference sequence). V lost 0 bases, J lost 0 bases, and 9 bases lay in between. The CDR3 runs to 15 residues. CDR3 sequence reads: CSARETGPSNQPQHF. The DNA of the CDR3 is TGCAGTGCTAGAGAAACAGGACCTAGCAATCAGCCCCAGCATTTT.

This clonotype has a count of ten or more. The J gene is TRBJ2-2, the V gene TRBV10-1, with D tentatively TRBD1 (5 bases). Trimming removed 4 bases at V and 4 bases at J, with 16 bases between. CDR1 and CDR2 (germline): WNHNN, SYGVQD (reference sequence). The CDR3 consists of 16 residues. CDR3 coding DNA: TGCGCCAGCAGTGGATGGCCAGGTCAGGGCACCGGGGAGCTGTTTTTT. Protein: CASSGWPGQGTGELFF.